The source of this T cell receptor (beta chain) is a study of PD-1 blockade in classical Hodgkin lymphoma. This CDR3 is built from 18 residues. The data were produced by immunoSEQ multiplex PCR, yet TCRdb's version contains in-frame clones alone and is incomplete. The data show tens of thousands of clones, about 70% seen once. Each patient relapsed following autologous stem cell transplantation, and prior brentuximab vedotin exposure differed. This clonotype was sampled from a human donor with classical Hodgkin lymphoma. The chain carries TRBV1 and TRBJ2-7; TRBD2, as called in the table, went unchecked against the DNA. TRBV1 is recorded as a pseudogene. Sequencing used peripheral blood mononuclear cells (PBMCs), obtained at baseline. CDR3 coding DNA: TGCACCAGCAGCCAAAAAGGTGGGTTAGAGCGGGAGGGTTACGAGCAGTACTTC. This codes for CTSSQKGGLEREGYEQYF.